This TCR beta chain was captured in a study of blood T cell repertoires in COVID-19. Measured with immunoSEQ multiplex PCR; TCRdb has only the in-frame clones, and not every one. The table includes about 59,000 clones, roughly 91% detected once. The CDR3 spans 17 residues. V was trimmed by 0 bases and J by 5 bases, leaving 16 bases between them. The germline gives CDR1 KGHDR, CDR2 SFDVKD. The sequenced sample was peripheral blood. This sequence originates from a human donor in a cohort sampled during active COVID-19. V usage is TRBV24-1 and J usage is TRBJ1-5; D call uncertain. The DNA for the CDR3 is TGTGCCACCAGTGATTTGCTGGAGGCAGGAATGGATCAGCCCCAGCATTTT. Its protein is CATSDLLEAGMDQPQHF.